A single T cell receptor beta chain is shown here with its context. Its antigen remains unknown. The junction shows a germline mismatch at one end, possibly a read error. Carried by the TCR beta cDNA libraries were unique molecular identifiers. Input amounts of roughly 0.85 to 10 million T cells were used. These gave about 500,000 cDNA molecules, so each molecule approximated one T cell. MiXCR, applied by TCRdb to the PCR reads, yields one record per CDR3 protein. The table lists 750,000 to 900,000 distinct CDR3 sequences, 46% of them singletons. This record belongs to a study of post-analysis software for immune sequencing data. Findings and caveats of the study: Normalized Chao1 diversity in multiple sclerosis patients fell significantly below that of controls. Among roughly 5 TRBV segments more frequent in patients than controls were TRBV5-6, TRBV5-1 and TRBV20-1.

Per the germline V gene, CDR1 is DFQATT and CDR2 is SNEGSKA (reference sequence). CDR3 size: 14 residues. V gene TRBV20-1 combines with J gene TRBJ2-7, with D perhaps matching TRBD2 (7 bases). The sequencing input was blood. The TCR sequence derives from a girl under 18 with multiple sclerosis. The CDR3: CSARDEGGLHERYF. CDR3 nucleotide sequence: TGCAGTGCTAGAGATGAGGGGGGGCTCCACGAGCGGTACTTC.